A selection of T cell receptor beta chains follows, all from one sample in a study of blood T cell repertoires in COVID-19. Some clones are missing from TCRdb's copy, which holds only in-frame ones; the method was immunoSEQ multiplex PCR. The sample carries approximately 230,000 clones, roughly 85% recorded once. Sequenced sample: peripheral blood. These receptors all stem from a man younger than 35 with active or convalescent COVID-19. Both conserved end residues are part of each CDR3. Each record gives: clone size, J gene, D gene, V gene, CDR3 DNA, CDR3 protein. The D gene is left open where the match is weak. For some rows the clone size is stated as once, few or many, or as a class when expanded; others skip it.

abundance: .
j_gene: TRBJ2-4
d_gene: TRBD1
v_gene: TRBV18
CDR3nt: TGTGCCAGCTCACTCCTACAGGGGCCGATAGCCAAAAACATTCAGTACTTC
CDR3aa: CASSLLQGPIAKNIQYF

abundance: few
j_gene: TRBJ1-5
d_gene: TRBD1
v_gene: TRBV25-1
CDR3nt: TGTGCCAGCAGTGAAGGGGGACAGGGGAATCAGCCCCAGCATTTT
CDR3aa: CASSEGGQGNQPQHF

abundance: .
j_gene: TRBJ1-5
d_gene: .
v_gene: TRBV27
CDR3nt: TGTGCCAGCAGTTTATCGATCGGGGTATATGGCAATCAGCCCCAGCATTTT
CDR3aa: CASSLSIGVYGNQPQHF

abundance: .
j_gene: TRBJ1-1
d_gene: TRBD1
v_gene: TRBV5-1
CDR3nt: TGCGCCAGCAGCTCAGGGACAGGGGGCGCGAGCACTGAAGCTTTCTTT
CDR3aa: CASSSGTGGASTEAFF

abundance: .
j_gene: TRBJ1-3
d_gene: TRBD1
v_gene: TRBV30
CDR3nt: TGTGCCTGGAGTGAGACAGGGGGAAACACCATATATTTT
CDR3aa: CAWSETGGNTIYF

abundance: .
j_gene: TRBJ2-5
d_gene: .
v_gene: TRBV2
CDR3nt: TGTGCCAGCAGAGGGGACTTTCAAGAGACCCAGTACTTC
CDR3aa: CASRGDFQETQYF

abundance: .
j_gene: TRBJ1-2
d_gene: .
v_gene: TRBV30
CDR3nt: TGTGCCTGGACTGGGGCAGGTGAACCCCATGGCTACACCTTC
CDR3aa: CAWTGAGEPHGYTF

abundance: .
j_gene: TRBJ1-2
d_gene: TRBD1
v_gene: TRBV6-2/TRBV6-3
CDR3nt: TGTGCCAGCAGCCAGGGGGCGAAGTACTATGGCTACACCTTC
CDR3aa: CASSQGAKYYGYTF

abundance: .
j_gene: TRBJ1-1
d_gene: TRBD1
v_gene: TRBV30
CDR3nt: TGTGCCTGGACACGACAGGGGAACACTGAAGCTTTCTTT
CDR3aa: CAWTRQGNTEAFF

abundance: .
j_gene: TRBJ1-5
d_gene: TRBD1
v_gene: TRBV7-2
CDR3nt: TGTGCCAGCAGCTTAGTGTTAGGGACAGGGGGTAATCAGCCCCAGCATTTT
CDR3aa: CASSLVLGTGGNQPQHF

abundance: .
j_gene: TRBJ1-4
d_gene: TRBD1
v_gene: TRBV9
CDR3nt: TGTGCCAGCAGCCCGGAGGACAGGGGTCATGAAAAACTGTTTTTT
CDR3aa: CASSPEDRGHEKLFF

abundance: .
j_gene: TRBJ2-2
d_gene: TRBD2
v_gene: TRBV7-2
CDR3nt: TGTGCCAGCAGTTTTGGACTAGCGGGGGGGCGAACCGGGGAGCTGTTTTTT
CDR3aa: CASSFGLAGGRTGELFF

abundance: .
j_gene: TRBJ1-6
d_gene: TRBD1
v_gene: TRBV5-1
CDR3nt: TGCGCCAGCAGCAACGGACAGGGCGGCTCCTATAATTCACCCCTCCACTTT
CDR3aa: CASSNGQGGSYNSPLHF

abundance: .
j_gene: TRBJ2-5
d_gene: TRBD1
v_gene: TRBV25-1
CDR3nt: TGTGCCAGCAGCAACGTTAGGACAGGTGGGGAGACCCAGTACTTC
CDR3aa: CASSNVRTGGETQYF

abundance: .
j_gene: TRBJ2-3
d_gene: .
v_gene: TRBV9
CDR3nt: TGTGCCAGCAGCGTCGGCGGCATCACAGATACGCAGTATTTT
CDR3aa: CASSVGGITDTQYF

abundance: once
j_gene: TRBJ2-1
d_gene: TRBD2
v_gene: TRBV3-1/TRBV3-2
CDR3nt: TGTGCCAGCAGCCAAGGATCTTTAGCGGGGGGGCCGGGAAATGAGCAGTTCTTC
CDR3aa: CASSQGSLAGGPGNEQFF

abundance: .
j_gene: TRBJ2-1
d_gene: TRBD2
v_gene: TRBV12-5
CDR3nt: TGTGCTAGTGGTTTGGTAGGATCGGGAGGGACACACTCCTACAATGAGCAGTTCTTC
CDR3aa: CASGLVGSGGTHSYNEQFF

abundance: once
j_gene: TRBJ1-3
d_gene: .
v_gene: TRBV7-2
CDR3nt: TGTGCCAGCAGCGCCTCATTGGGGGGTGTAGGTGGAAACACCATATATTTT
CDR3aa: CASSASLGGVGGNTIYF

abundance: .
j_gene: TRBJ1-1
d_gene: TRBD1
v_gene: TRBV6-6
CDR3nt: TGTGCCAGCAGTTACTCGAGTCGCGCGGACAGGGGAGCTTTCTTT
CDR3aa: CASSYSSRADRGAFF

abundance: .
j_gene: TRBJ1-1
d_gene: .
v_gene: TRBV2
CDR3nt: TGTGCCAGCAGGCCGCGGGCCCTTGAAGCTTTCTTT
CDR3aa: CASRPRALEAFF

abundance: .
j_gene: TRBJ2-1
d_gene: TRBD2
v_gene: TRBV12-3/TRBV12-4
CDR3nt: TGTGCCAGCAGTTTGCGGGAGGATACCGAGCAGTTCTTC
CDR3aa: CASSLREDTEQFF

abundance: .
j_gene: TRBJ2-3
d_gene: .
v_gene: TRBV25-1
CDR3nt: TGTGCCAGCAGTTTACGGGGTAGCACAGATACGCAGTATTTT
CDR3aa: CASSLRGSTDTQYF

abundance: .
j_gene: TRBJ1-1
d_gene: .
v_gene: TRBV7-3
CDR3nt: TGTGCCAGCAGCCAGAACGGGGTTGACACTGAAGCTTTCTTT
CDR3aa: CASSQNGVDTEAFF

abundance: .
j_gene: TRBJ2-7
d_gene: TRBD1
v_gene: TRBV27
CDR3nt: TGTGCCAGCAGTATGGGGTCCGGTGGCAGGGGGTTAGAGCAGTACTTC
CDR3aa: CASSMGSGGRGLEQYF

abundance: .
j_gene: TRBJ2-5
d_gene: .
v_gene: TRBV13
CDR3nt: TGTGCCAGCAGTTCAGGACAGCAAGAGACCCAGTACTTC
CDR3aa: CASSSGQQETQYF

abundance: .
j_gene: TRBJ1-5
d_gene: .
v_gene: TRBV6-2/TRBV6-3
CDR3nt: TGTGCCAGCAGTTACCCAGGGAATCAGCCCCAGCATTTT
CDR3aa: CASSYPGNQPQHF

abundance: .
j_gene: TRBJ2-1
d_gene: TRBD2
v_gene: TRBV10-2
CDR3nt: TGCGCCAGCAGTGGAAGCGGGGGGGCCTATGAGCAGTTCTTC
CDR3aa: CASSGSGGAYEQFF

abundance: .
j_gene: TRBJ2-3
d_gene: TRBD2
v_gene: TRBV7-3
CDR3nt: TGTGCCAGCAGCTTAGAGGCTAGCGGGAGCCCAGATACGCAGTATTTT
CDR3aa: CASSLEASGSPDTQYF

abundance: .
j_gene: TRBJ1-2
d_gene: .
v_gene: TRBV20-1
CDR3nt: TGCAGTGCTAGTGCAGGCAACTCTTTCGCTGGCTACACCTTC
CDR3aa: CSASAGNSFAGYTF

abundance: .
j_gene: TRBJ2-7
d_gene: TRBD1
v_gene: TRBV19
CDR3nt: TGTGCCAGTAGTAGGACAGGAAGCTCCTACGAGCAGTACTTC
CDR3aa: CASSRTGSSYEQYF

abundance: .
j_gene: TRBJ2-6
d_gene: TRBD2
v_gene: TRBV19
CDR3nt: TGTGCCAGTAGCCCTCGAGGCGGGAGATCTGGGGCCAACGTCCTGACTTTC
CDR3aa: CASSPRGGRSGANVLTF

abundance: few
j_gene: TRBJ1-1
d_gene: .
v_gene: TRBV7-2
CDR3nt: TGTGCCAGCAGACCACAGCCGAACACTGAAGCTTTCTTT
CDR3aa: CASRPQPNTEAFF

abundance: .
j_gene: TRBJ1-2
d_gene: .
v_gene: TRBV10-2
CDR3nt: TGCGCCAGCAGTGAAAGGGGGGGAAGTAATGGCTACACCTTC
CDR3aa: CASSERGGSNGYTF

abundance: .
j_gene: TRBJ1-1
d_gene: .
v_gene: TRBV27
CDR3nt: TGTGCCAGCAGTTTATCGGGGGGGGCAGGGACTGAAGCTTTCTTT
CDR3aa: CASSLSGGAGTEAFF

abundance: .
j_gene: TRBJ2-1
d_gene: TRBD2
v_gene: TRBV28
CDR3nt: TGTGCCAGCAGCCCTATAGTGGGAGGGTACAATGAGCAGTTCTTC
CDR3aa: CASSPIVGGYNEQFF

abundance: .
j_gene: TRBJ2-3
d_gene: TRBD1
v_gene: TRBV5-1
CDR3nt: TGCGCCAGCAGCATAGGACAGGGGAGCACAGATACGCAGTATTTT
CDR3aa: CASSIGQGSTDTQYF

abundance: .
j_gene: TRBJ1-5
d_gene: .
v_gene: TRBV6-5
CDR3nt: TGTGCCAGCTATACAGGGTACAATCAGCCCCAGCATTTT
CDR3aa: CASYTGYNQPQHF

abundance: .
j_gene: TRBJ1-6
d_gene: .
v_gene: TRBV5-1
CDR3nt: TGCGCCAGCAGCTCAGGACAGCCCGATAATTCACCCCTCCACTTT
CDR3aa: CASSSGQPDNSPLHF

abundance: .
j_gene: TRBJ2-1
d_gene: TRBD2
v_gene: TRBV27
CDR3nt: TGTGCCAGCGCCCCCCGGCGGGAGGACTACAATGAGCAGTTCTTC
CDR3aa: CASAPRREDYNEQFF

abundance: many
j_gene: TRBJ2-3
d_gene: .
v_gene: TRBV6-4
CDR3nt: TGTGCCAGCAGTATCTATACAGATACGCAGTATTTT
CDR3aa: CASSIYTDTQYF

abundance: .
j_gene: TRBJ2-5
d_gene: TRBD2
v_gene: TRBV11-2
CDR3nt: TGTGCCAGCAGCTTACTCCTAGGACTAGGGCGGAGGGAGACCCAGTACTTC
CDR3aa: CASSLLLGLGRRETQYF

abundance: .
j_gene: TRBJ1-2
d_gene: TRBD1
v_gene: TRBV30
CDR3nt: TGTGCCTGGAGTGTAGACAGGGGATATGGCTACACCTTC
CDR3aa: CAWSVDRGYGYTF

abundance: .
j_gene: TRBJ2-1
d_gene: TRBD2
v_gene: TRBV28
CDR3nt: TGTGCCAGCAGTCACATTCCTAGCGGGAGAGAGCAGTTCTTC
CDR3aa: CASSHIPSGREQFF

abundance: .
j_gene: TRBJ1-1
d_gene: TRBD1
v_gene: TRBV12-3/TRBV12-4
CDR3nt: TGTGCCAGCAGTACAGGACAGGTTTATGAAGCTTTCTTT
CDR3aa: CASSTGQVYEAFF

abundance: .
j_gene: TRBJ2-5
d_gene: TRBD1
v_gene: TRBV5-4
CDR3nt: TGTGCCAGCAGCTACCAGTGGGGACAGCAAGAGACCCAGTACTTC
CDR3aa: CASSYQWGQQETQYF

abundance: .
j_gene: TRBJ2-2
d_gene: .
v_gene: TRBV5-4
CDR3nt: TGTGCCAGCAGCTCCCCTTCGGGGGAGCTGTTTTTT
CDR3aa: CASSSPSGELFF

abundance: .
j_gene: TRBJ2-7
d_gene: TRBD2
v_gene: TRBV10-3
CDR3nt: TGTGCCATCAGTCGACTAGCGGGAAAGACCTACGAGCAGTACTTC
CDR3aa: CAISRLAGKTYEQYF

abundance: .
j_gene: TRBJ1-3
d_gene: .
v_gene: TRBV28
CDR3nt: TGTGCCAGCAGTCTTGGGAGGGTGGACACCATATATTTT
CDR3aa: CASSLGRVDTIYF

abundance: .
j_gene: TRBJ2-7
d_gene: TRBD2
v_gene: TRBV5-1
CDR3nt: TGCGCCAGCAGCGGGGGACTAGCTAAGTTCAACGAGCAGTACTTC
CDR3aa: CASSGGLAKFNEQYF

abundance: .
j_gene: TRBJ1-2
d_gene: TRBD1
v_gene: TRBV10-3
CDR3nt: TGTGCCATCAGCCCGACAGGGGGGCAGGATGGCTACACCTTC
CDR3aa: CAISPTGGQDGYTF

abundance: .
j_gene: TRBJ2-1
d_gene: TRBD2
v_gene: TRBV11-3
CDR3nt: TGTGCCAGCAGCTTAGTTCATAGGGCGGGAGGTGAGCAGTTCTTC
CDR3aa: CASSLVHRAGGEQFF

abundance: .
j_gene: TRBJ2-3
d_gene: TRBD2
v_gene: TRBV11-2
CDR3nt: TGTGCCAGCAGCTTACGGGGCGGGCTAGCGGGGGGCCTAGGGACGCAGTATTTT
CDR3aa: CASSLRGGLAGGLGTQYF

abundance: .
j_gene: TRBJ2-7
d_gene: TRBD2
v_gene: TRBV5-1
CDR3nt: TGCGCCAGCAGCGCTAGGTCTAGCGGGGGGTCCTACGAGCAGTACTTC
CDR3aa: CASSARSSGGSYEQYF

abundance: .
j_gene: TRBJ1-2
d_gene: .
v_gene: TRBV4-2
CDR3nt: TGTGCCAGCAGCCAACATGACAGGTTTTATGGCTACACCTTC
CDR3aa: CASSQHDRFYGYTF

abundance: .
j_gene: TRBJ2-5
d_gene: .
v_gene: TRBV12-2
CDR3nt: TGTGCAAGTCGCTTAGTACAGCGGGGGGGAGGAGAGACCCAGTACTTC
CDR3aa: CASRLVQRGGGETQYF

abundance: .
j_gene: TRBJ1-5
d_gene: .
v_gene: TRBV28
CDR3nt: TGTGCCAGCAGACCCCCAGGGGAGAATCAGCCCCAGCATTTT
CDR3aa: CASRPPGENQPQHF

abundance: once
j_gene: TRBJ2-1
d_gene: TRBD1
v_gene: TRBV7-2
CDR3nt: TGTGCCAGCAGCCTAAGGGGGCTGAACAATGAGCAGTTCTTC
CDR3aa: CASSLRGLNNEQFF